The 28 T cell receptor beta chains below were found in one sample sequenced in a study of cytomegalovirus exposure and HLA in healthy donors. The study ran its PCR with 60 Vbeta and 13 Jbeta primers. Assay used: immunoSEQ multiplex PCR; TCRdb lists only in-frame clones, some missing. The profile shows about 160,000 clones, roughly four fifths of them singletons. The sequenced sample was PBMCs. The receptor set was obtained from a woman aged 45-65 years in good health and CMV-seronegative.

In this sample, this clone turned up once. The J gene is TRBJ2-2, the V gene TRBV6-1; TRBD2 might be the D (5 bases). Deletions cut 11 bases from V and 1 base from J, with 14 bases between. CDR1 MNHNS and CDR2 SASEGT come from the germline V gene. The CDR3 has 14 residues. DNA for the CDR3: TGTGCCGCCCGGAGCGGATGGAACACCGGGGAGCTGTTTTTT. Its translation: CAARSGWNTGELFF.

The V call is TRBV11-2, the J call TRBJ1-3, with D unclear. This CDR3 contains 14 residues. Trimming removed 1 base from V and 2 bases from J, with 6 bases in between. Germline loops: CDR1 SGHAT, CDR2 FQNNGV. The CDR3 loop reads CASSLGHTGNTIYF. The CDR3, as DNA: TGTGCCAGCAGCTTAGGCCACACTGGAAACACCATATATTTT. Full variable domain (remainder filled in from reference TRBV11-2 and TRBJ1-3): EAGVAQSPRYKIIEKRQSVAFWCNPISGHATLYWYQQILGQGPKLLIQFQNNGVVDDSQLPKDRFSAERLKGVDSTLKIQPAKLEDSAVYLCASSLGHTGNTIYFGEGSWLTVV.

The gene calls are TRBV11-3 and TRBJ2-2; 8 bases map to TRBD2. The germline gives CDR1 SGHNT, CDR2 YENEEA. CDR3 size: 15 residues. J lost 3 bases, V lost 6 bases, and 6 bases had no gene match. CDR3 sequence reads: CASSRSGVYTGELFF. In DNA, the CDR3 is TGTGCCAGCAGTCGTAGCGGGGTCTACACCGGGGAGCTGTTTTTT.

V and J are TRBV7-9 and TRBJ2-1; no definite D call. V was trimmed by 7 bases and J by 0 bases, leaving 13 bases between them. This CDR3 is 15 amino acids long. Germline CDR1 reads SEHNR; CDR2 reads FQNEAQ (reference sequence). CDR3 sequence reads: CASTSPASSYNEQFF. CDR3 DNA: TGTGCCAGCACCTCTCCCGCGAGCTCCTACAATGAGCAGTTCTTC.

The CDR3: CASSISPDRVGGSNQPQHF. For the CDR3, the DNA is TGTGCCAGTAGTATATCCCCTGACAGGGTGGGTGGTAGCAATCAGCCCCAGCATTTT. The rearrangement uses TRBV19 and TRBJ1-5; 7 bases fit TRBD1. Germline assignment: CDR1 LNHDA and CDR2 SQIVND (reference sequence). The CDR3 has 19 residues. V gave up 2 bases and J gave up 0 bases; unmatched junction bases: 13.

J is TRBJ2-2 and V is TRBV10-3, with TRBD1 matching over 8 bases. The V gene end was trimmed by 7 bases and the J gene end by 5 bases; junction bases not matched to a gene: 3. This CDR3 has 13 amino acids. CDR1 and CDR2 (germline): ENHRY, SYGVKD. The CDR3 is CAINRGSTGELFF. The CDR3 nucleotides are TGTGCCATCAACAGGGGGTCTACCGGGGAGCTGTTTTTT.

The CDR3 bases are TGTGCCAGTAGTATAGATTTAGGGTCTTGGCAGGGGAGCAATCAGCCCCAGCATTTT. This translates into CASSIDLGSWQGSNQPQHF. The V and J genes are TRBV19 and TRBJ1-5, with D perhaps TRBD1 (6 bases). The CDR3 consists of 19 residues. The V gene lost 0 bases and the J gene lost 1 base, with 19 bases spanning the gap. Germline values: CDR1 LNHDA, CDR2 SQIVND (reference sequence).

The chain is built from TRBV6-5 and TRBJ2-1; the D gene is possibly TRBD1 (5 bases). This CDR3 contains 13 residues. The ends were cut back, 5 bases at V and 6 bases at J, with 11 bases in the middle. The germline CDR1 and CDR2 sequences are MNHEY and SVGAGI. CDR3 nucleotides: TGTGCCAGCAGTGCCCCCCAGGGCAATGAGCAGTTCTTC. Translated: CASSAPQGNEQFF.

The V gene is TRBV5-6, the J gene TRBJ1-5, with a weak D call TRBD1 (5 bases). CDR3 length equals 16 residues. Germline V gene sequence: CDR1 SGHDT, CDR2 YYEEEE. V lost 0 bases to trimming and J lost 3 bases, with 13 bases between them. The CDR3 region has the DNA TGTGCCAGCAGCTTGGTTGGGGCCGGCGACAATCAGCCCCAGCATTTT. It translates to CASSLVGAGDNQPQHF. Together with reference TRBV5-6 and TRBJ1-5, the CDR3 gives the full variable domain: DAGVTQSPTHLIKTRGQQVTLRCSPKSGHDTVSWYQQALGQGPQFIFQYYEEEERQRGNFPDRFSGHQFPNYSSELNVNALLLGDSALYLCASSLVGAGDNQPQHFGDGTRLSIL.

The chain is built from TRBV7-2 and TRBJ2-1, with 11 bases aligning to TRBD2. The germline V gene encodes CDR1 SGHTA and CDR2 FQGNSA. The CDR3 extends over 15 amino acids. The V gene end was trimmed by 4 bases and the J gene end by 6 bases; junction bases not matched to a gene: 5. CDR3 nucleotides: TGTGCCAGCAGCTATAGACTAGCGGGAATCAATGAGCAGTTCTTC. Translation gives CASSYRLAGINEQFF.

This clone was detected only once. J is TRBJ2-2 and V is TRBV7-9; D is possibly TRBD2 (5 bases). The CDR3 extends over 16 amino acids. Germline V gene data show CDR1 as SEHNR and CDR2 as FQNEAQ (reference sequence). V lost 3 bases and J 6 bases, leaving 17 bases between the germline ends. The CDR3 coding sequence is TGTGCCAGCAGCTTGATCGGCGGGCATCAGTCCGGGGAGCTGTTTTTT. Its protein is CASSLIGGHQSGELFF.

Here the CDR3 DNA reads TGTGCCGGCGGTAGCGCGACCTACAATGAGCAGTTCTTC. Amino acids: CAGGSATYNEQFF. The chain recombines TRBV7-2 with TRBJ2-1; TRBD2 is a possible D gene (5 bases). The CDR3 runs to 13 residues. V lost 11 bases and J 2 bases, leaving 13 bases between the germline ends. Germline lookup yields CDR1 SGHTA and CDR2 FQGNSA.

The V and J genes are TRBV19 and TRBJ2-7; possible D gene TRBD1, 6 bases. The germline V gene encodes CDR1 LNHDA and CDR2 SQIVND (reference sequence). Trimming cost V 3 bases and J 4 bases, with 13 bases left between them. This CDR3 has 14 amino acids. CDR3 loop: CASSIGPGAYEQYF. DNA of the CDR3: TGTGCCAGTAGTATTGGGCCAGGGGCTTACGAGCAGTACTTC.

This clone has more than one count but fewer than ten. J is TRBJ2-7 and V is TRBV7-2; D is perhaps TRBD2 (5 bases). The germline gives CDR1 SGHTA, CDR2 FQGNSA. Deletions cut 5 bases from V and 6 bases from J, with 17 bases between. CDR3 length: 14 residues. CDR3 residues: CASSVEVLVFEQYF. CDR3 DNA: TGTGCCAGCAGCGTTGAAGTACTAGTTTTCGAGCAGTACTTC.

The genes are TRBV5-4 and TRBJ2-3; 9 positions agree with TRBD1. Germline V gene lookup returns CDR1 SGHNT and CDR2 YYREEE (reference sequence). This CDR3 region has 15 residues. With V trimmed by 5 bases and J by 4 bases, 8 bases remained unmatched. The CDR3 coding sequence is TGTGCCAGCAGGCGAACAGGGGGCGAGGCAGATACGCAGTATTTT. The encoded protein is CASRRTGGEADTQYF.

CDR3 coding DNA: TGTGCCACCTCGGTACAGTCTAATGAAAAACTGTTTTTT. As protein: CATSVQSNEKLFF. The V gene is TRBV10-3, the J gene TRBJ1-4, with unresolved D. Germline V gene data show CDR1 as ENHRY and CDR2 as SYGVKD. The CDR3 spans 13 residues. The V end was cut by 10 bases, the J end by 3 bases, with 12 bases between.

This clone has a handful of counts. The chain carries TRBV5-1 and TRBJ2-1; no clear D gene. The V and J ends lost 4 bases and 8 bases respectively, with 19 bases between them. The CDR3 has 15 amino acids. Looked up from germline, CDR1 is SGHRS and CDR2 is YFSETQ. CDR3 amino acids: CASSQDRDSSDEQFF. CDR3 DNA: TGCGCCAGCAGCCAAGATCGCGATAGCTCAGATGAGCAGTTCTTC.

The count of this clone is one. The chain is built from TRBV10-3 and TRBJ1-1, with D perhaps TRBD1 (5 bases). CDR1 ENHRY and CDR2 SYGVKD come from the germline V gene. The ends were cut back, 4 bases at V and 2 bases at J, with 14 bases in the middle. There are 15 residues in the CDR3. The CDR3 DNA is TGTGCCATCAGTGGGAGGGGAGGGGTCAACACTGAAGCTTTCTTT. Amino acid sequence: CAISGRGGVNTEAFF.

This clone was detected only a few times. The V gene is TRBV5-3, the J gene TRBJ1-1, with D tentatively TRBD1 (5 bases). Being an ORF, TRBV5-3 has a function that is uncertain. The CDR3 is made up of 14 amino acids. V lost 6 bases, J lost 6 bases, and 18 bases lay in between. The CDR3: CARTRPRVSAEAFF. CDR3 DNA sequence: TGTGCCAGAACCCGTCCCAGGGTTTCGGCTGAAGCTTTCTTT.

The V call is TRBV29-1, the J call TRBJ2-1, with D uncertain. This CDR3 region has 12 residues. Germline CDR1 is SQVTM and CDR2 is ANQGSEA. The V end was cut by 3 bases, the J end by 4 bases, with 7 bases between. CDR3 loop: CSVEVRYNEQFF. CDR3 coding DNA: TGCAGCGTTGAGGTCCGGTACAATGAGCAGTTCTTC.

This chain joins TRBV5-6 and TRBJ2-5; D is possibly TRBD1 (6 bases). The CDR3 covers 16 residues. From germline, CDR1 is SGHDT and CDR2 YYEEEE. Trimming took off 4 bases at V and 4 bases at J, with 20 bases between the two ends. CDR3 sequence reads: CASSDGQITLVETQYF. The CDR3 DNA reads TGTGCCAGCAGCGATGGACAGATCACCTTGGTAGAGACCCAGTACTTC.

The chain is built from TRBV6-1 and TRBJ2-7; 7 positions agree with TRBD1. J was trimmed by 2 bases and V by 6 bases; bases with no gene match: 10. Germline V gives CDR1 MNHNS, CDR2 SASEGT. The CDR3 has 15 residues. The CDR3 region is CASRKNRGDPYEQYF. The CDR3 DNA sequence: TGTGCCAGCAGAAAAAACAGGGGAGATCCCTACGAGCAGTACTTC.

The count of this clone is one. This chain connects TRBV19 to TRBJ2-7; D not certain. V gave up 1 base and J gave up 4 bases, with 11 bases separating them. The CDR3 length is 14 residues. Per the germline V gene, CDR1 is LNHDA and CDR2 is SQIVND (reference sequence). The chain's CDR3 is CASSIGGTQYEQYF. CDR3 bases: TGTGCCAGTAGTATAGGTGGCACACAATACGAGCAGTACTTC.

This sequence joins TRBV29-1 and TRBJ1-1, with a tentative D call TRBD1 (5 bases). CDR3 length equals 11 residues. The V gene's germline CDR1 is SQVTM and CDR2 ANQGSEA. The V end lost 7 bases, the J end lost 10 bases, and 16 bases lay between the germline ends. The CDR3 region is CSAAPGTRAFF. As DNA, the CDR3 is TGCAGCGCGGCGCCCGGGACTCGAGCTTTCTTT.

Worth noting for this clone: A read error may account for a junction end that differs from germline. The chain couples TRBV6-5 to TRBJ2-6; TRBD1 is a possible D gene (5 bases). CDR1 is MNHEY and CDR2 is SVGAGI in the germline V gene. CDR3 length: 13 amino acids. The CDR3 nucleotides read TGTGCCAGCGGGGAAGCTGGGGCCAACGCCCTGACTTTC. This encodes CASGEAGANALTF.

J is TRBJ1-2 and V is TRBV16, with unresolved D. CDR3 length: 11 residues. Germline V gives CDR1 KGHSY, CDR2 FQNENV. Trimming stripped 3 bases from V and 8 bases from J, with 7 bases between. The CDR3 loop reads CASSHSRGYTF. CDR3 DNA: TGTGCCAGCAGCCATTCCCGGGGCTACACCTTC.

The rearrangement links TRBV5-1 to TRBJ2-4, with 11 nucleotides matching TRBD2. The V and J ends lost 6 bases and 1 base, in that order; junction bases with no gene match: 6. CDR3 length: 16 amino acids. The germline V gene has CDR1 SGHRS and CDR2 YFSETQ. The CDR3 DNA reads TGCGCCAGCACCAACCCTAGCGGGAGGGCCAAAAACATTCAGTACTTC. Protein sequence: CASTNPSGRAKNIQYF. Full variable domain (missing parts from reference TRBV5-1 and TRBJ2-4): KAGVTQTPRYLIKTRGQQVTLSCSPISGHRSVSWYQQTPGQGLQFLFEYFSETQRNKGNFPGRFSGRQFSNSRSEMNVSTLELGDSALYLCASTNPSGRAKNIQYFGAGTRLSVL.

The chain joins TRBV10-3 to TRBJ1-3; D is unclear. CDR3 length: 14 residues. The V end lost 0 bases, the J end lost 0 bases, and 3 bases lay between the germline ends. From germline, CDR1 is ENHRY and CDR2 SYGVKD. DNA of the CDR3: TGTGCCATCAGTGAGTCTCTCTCTGGAAACACCATATATTTT. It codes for CAISESLSGNTIYF.